The 17 T cell receptor beta chains below were found in one sample sequenced in a study of technical replicates of blood from several donors. Profiled with immunoSEQ multiplex PCR; TCRdb holds only in-frame clones, not every one. The sample has 40,000 to 60,000 clones, about 94% seen once. The sample taken for sequencing was PBMCs. The source of these receptors is a human donor in good health. Some clones in this sample may be carry-over from other donors' samples.

This chain connects TRBV7-8 to TRBJ2-5; a possible D gene is TRBD1 (6 bases). CDR3 length equals 15 residues. Germline CDR1 SGHVS, CDR2 FQNEAQ. Between the trimmed V and J ends, which lost 5 bases and 1 base, there was a span of 14 bases. The CDR3 sequence is CASSPEDRFQETQYF. The CDR3 region has the DNA TGTGCCAGCAGCCCCGAGGACAGATTCCAAGAGACCCAGTACTTC.

In DNA form, the CDR3 reads TGCGCCAGCAGCCAAAGGCTCGCTAGCGGGGGGTCCCAGTACTTC. Translation gives CASSQRLASGGSQYF. The genes are TRBV4-3 and TRBJ2-5; 11 bases are a match to TRBD2. V gave up 2 bases and J gave up 9 bases; unmatched junction bases: 8. The CDR3 loop spans 15 amino acids. Per the germline V gene, CDR1 is LGHNA and CDR2 is YSLEER.

The V call is TRBV29-1, the J call TRBJ1-4, with D possibly TRBD1 on 6 matching bases. Germline V gene lookup returns CDR1 SQVTM and CDR2 ANQGSEA. This CDR3 is built from 12 residues. The V gene lost 7 bases and the J gene lost 7 bases, with 13 bases spanning the gap. The CDR3, as DNA: TGCAGCGCGGGGAGGGGGAGTGAAAAACTGTTTTTT. It codes for CSAGRGSEKLFF.

The J gene is TRBJ1-1, the V gene TRBV18; 7 bases map to TRBD1. Germline loops: CDR1 KGHSH, CDR2 LQKENI. The CDR3 spans 15 residues. After removal of 3 bases from V and 2 bases from J, the junction contained 6 bases not matched to a gene. CDR3 coding DNA: TGTGCCAGCTCACCCTCAGGGGGAGTAAACACTGAAGCTTTCTTT. It codes for CASSPSGGVNTEAFF.

The chain couples TRBV7-7 to TRBJ2-5, with TRBD2 matching 7 bases. CDR3 length: 15 residues. Trimming at V came to 6 bases and at J to 4 bases, leaving 11 bases not matched to a gene. The V gene's germline CDR1 is SSHAT and CDR2 FNYEAQ (reference sequence). CDR3 coding DNA: TGTGCCAGCAGTTTGGATCGGGGGGTGCGAGAGACCCAGTACTTC. Amino acids: CASSLDRGVRETQYF.

V and J are TRBV19 and TRBJ1-5, with a possible D match to TRBD1 (5 bases). V lost 5 bases to trimming and J lost 0 bases, with 20 bases between them. The CDR3 covers 18 residues. The germline V gene has CDR1 LNHDA and CDR2 SQIVND (reference sequence). CDR3 loop: CASSPLPGGGASNQPQHF. The CDR3 coding sequence is TGTGCCAGTAGTCCCCTCCCCGGAGGAGGGGCTAGCAATCAGCCCCAGCATTTT.

The genes are TRBV6-1 and TRBJ2-3, with TRBD2 identical over 10 bases. This CDR3 has 16 amino acids. Germline V gives CDR1 MNHNS, CDR2 SASEGT. The trim removed 4 bases at V and 3 bases at J, leaving 7 bases unmatched. CDR3 in amino acids: CASSGSIAGGTDTQYF. As DNA, the CDR3 is TGTGCCAGCAGTGGCAGTATAGCGGGAGGTACAGATACGCAGTATTTT.

V gene TRBV30 combines with J gene TRBJ2-7, with 7 bases identical to TRBD1. CDR3 length equals 13 residues. The junction had 8 bases not matched to a gene; V was cut back by 5 bases and J by 4 bases. Per germline, CDR1 GTSNPN and CDR2 SVGIG (reference sequence). CDR3 in amino acids: CAWAKGARYEQYF. CDR3 bases: TGTGCCTGGGCGAAGGGGGCTCGGTACGAGCAGTACTTC.

V gene TRBV6-5 combines with J gene TRBJ1-6; weak D call: TRBD1 (5 bases). The V and J ends lost 0 bases and 9 bases respectively, with 15 bases between them. The CDR3 covers 16 residues. Germline assignment: CDR1 MNHEY and CDR2 SVGAGI. The CDR3 DNA reads TGTGCCAGCAGTTACTCGATTACCAGGGAATCTTCACCCCTCCACTTT. It encodes CASSYSITRESSPLHF.

This rearrangement joins TRBV18 to TRBJ1-4, with TRBD1 identical over 8 bases. The CDR3 runs 13 residues. Germline V CDR1 and CDR2: KGHSH, LQKENI. The V segment lost 9 bases and the J segment 2 bases; nucleotides outside the gene matches: 2. CDR3 DNA sequence: TGTGCCAGTAACAGGGGGACTAATGAAAAACTGTTTTTT. Encoded protein: CASNRGTNEKLFF. Variable domain in full (rest from reference TRBV18 and TRBJ1-4): NAGVMQNPRHLVRRRGQEARLRCSPMKGHSHVYWYRQLPEEGLKFMVYLQKENIIDESGMPKERFSAEFPKEGPSILRIQQVVRGDSAAYFCASNRGTNEKLFFGSGTQLSVL.

The chain uses TRBV7-9 and TRBJ2-3; the D gene is possibly TRBD2 (5 bases). Germline CDR1 reads SEHNR; CDR2 reads FQNEAQ (reference sequence). Trimming took off 4 bases at V and 0 bases at J, with 8 bases between the two ends. This CDR3 spans 14 amino acids. CDR3 amino acids: CASSSWTSTDTQYF. As DNA, the CDR3 is TGTGCCAGCAGCTCCTGGACTAGCACAGATACGCAGTATTTT.

The chain carries TRBV7-9 and TRBJ1-3, with a possible D match to TRBD1 (5 bases). This CDR3 comprises 17 residues. V lost 5 bases to trimming and J lost 4 bases, with 21 bases between them. CDR1 and CDR2 (germline): SEHNR, FQNEAQ (reference sequence). CDR3 amino acids: CASSGGRGGLLGNTIYF. The CDR3 region has the DNA TGTGCCAGCAGCGGAGGTCGTGGGGGGTTACTAGGAAACACCATATATTTT.

The chain combines TRBV5-1 with TRBJ2-2; 9 bases line up with TRBD2. With 0 bases clipped from V and 4 bases from J, the junction kept 4 bases outside the gene matches. Germline V gene lookup returns CDR1 SGHRS and CDR2 YFSETQ. The CDR3 sequence is 16 residues long. This CDR3 is CASSLVPAGGTGELFF. Written as DNA, the CDR3 is TGCGCCAGCAGCTTGGTTCCAGCGGGGGGCACCGGGGAGCTGTTTTTT. Full variable domain (missing parts from reference TRBV5-1 and TRBJ2-2): KAGVTQTPRYLIKTRGQQVTLSCSPISGHRSVSWYQQTPGQGLQFLFEYFSETQRNKGNFPGRFSGRQFSNSRSEMNVSTLELGDSALYLCASSLVPAGGTGELFFGEGSRLTVL.

The count of this clone is one. The rearrangement links TRBV18 to TRBJ1-6, with a possible D match to TRBD1 (5 bases). CDR1 is KGHSH, CDR2 LQKENI, per germline. The CDR3 is made up of 15 amino acids. Trimming pared 4 bases from V and 6 bases from J, leaving 13 bases between. The CDR3 DNA is TGTGCCAGCTCACAAGCGGAGGGGTTTAATTCACCCCTCCACTTT. Protein sequence: CASSQAEGFNSPLHF.

V usage is TRBV7-6 and J usage is TRBJ1-2; 7 bases fit TRBD1. CDR3 length equals 13 residues. V gave up 5 bases and J gave up 6 bases; unmatched junction bases: 6. Per the germline V gene, CDR1 is SGHVS and CDR2 is FNYEAQ. CDR3 sequence: CASSSYRGHGYTF. The CDR3 DNA is TGTGCCAGCAGCAGCTACAGGGGCCATGGCTACACCTTC.

The V and J genes are TRBV5-1 and TRBJ1-2; D may be TRBD1 (6 bases). Trimming removed 0 bases at V and 7 bases at J, with 10 bases between. The CDR3 covers 13 residues. Germline CDR1 SGHRS, CDR2 YFSETQ. The CDR3 DNA reads TGCGCCAGCAGCTTGGAAGGGGGTGGTGGCTACACCTTC. Its translation is CASSLEGGGGYTF.

This rearrangement joins TRBV9 to TRBJ1-2, with no clear D. The V end lost 0 bases, the J end lost 6 bases, and 9 bases lay between the germline ends. Looked up from germline, CDR1 is SGDLS and CDR2 is YYNGEE. The CDR3 runs to 13 residues. This CDR3 reads CASSVEAGHGYTF. The CDR3 DNA is TGTGCCAGCAGCGTAGAGGCTGGGCATGGCTACACCTTC.